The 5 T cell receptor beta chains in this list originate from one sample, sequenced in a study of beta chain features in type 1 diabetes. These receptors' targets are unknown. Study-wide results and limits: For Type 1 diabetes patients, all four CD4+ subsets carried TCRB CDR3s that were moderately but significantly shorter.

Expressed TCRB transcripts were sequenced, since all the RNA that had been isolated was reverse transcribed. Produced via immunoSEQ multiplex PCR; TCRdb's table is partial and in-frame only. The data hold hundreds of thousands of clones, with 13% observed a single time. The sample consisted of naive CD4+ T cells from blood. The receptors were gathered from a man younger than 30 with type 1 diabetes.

This CDR3 reads CASSLQTDEAFF. CDR3 DNA sequence: TGTGCCAGCAGCCTCCAGACCGATGAAGCTTTCTTT. The chain is built from TRBV5-6 and TRBJ1-1; D gene unclear. V gave up 4 bases and J gave up 7 bases, with 11 bases separating them. The CDR3 runs to 12 residues. CDR1 is SGHDT, CDR2 YYEEEE, per germline.

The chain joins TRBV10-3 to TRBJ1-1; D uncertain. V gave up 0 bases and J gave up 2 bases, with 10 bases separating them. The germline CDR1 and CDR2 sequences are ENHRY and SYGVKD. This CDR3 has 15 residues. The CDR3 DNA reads TGTGCCATCAGTGAGTCGGTCAGCATAAACACTGAAGCTTTCTTT. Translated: CAISESVSINTEAFF.

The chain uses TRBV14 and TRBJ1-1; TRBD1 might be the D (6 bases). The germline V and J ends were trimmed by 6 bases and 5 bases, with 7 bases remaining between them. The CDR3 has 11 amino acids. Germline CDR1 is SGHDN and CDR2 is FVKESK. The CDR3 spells CASRQGTEAFF. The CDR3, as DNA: TGTGCCAGCAGGCAGGGGACTGAAGCTTTCTTT. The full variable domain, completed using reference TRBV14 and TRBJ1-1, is EAGVTQFPSHSVIEKGQTVTLRCDPISGHDNLYWYRRVMGKEIKFLLHFVKESKQDESGMPNNRFLAERTGGTYSTLKVQPAELEDSGVYFCASRQGTEAFFGQGTRLTVV.

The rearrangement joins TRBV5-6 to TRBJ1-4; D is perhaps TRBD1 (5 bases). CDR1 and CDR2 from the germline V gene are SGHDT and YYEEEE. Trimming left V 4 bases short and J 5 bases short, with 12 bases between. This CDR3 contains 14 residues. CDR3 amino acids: CASSGAGVNEKLFF. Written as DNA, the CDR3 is TGTGCCAGCAGCGGGGCGGGTGTAAATGAAAAACTGTTTTTT. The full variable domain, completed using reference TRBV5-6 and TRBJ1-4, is DAGVTQSPTHLIKTRGQQVTLRCSPKSGHDTVSWYQQALGQGPQFIFQYYEEEERQRGNFPDRFSGHQFPNYSSELNVNALLLGDSALYLCASSGAGVNEKLFFGSGTQLSVL.

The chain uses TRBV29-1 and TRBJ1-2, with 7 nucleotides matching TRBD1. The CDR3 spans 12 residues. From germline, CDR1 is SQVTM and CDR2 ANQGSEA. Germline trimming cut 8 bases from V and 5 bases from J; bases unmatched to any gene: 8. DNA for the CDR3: TGCAGCATTGGGGAGGGGGCTTATGGCTACACCTTC. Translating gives CSIGEGAYGYTF.